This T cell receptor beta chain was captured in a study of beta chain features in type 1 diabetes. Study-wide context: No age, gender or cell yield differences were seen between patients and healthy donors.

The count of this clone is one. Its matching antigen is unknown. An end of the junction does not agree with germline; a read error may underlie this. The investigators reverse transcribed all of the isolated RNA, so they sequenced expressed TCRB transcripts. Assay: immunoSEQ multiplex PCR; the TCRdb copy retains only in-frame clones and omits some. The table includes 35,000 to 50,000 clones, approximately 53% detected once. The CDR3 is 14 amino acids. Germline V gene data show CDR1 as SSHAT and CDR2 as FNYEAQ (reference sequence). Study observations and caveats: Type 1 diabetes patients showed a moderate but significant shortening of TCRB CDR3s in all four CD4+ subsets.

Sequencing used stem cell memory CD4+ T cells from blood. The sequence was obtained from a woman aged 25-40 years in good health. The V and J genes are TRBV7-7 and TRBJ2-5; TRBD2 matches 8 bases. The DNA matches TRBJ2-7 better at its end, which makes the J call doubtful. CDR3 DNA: TGTGCTAGCAGCTTAGCCGGGACTAGAGGCGAGCAGTACTTC. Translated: CASSLAGTRGEQYF.